These T cell receptor beta chains were read from a single sample in a study of T cells in localized non-small cell lung cancer. Method: immunoSEQ multiplex PCR; TCRdb's copy keeps in-frame clones and lacks some. The sample lists around 3,500 clones; 25% to 30% were seen once. The source material was normal lung tissue next to the tumor, sampled before any cancer treatment. The receptors derive from a woman aged 35-75 years with stage I lung adenocarcinoma. Both conserved end residues are part of each CDR3. The order of the fields is D gene, clone size, J gene, V gene, CDR3 DNA, CDR3 protein. D genes are given only for firm matches. Expanded clones get a size class; other rows say once, few or many, or leave the size out.

NA few TRBJ2-2 TRBV6-8 TGTGCCAGCAGTGTGGTAGCCGTCTCCACCGGGGAGCTGTTTTTT CASSVVAVSTGELFF
TRBD1 NA TRBJ1-5 TRBV29-1 TGCAGCGCAAGACAGGGAAGGGATCAGCCCCAGCATTTT CSARQGRDQPQHF
NA NA TRBJ1-5 TRBV6-1 TGTGCCAGCAGTGAAGGGGTGGGGAACCAGCCCCAGCATTTT CASSEGVGNQPQHF
NA medium-sized TRBJ2-2 TRBV11-3 TGTGCCAGCAGCTTAACCGACTTGAACACCGGGGAGCTGTTTTTT CASSLTDLNTGELFF
TRBD1 NA TRBJ2-2 TRBV5-1 TGCGCCAGCAGCTGGACAGGGTCCACCGGGGAGCTGTTTTTT CASSWTGSTGELFF
NA NA TRBJ2-7 TRBV6-8 TGTGCCAGCAGCAGAACAGGGTACGACGAGCAGTACTTC CASSRTGYDEQYF
NA medium-sized TRBJ1-5 TRBV9 TGTGCCAGCAGTGGGGGTGCAAGCAATCAGCCCCAGCATTTT CASSGGASNQPQHF
TRBD1 few TRBJ1-1 TRBV30 TGTGCCTGGAGTGCCCAGGGGGGTGAAGCTTTCTTT CAWSAQGGEAFF
TRBD1 NA TRBJ2-7 TRBV5-1 TGCGCCAGCAGCTGGGACAGCCTCTCCTACGAGCAGTACTTC CASSWDSLSYEQYF
TRBD1 NA TRBJ2-7 TRBV5-1 TGCGCCAGCAGCTTCGGGACAGGGGAATTTGAGCAGTACTTC CASSFGTGEFEQYF
NA medium-sized TRBJ2-6 TRBV11-3 TGTGCCAGCAGCTTAGTACTCGTTACGGCTAATAGGGCCAACGTCCTGACTTTC CASSLVLVTANRANVLTF
NA few TRBJ1-2 TRBV9 TGTGCCAGCAGAGGACAGCCACATACTAACTATGGCTACACCTTC CASRGQPHTNYGYTF
NA few TRBJ2-7 TRBV19 TGTGCCAGTAGTTACGGGCTAGAATACGAGCAGTACTTC CASSYGLEYEQYF
NA medium-sized TRBJ1-1 TRBV11-3 TGTGCCAGCAGCTCCCAAGGCGTGGCAGGGCGCACTGAAGCTTTCTTT CASSSQGVAGRTEAFF
TRBD2 large TRBJ2-3 TRBV6-8 TGTGCCATCAGTCCGACTAGCGGGAGTAGAGGGGATACGCAGTATTTT CAISPTSGSRGDTQYF